This TCR beta chain was recovered during a study of blood T cell repertoires in COVID-19. This CDR3 comprises 12 residues. Germline V gene lookup returns CDR1 SEHNR and CDR2 FQNEAQ (reference sequence). Trimming cost V 1 base and J 4 bases, with 5 bases left between them. Original analysis: Amplification from reference gene primers served as the basis for estimated nucleated cell counts. The assay was immunoSEQ multiplex PCR, and TCRdb's table has in-frame clones only and misses some. D and trimming come from the DNA, and the V and J calls and clone size come from that table. The sample has under 140,000 clones, 88% seen once.

This clonotype was obtained from a woman aged 50 to 60 with acute or convalescent COVID-19. Input material: peripheral blood. The chain carries TRBV7-9 and TRBJ2-7; D is undetermined. CDR3 residues: CASSLVNYEQYF. CDR3 nucleotide sequence: TGTGCCAGCAGCTTAGTTAATTACGAGCAGTACTTC.